This entry lists 15 T cell receptor beta chains sequenced from one sample in a study of Graves' ophthalmopathy and Graves' hyperthyroidism. Amplification from RNA transcripts yielded the TCR beta CDR3 regions. Investigators did first-round RT-PCR with HTBI primers, then second-round multiplex PCR. TCRdb re-analysed the multiplex PCR reads in MiXCR, keeping a single row per CDR3 protein. The top ten hold roughly 11% of the sample, which has around 1,000,000 distinct CDR3 sequences, 35% to 40% seen once. The sample was peripheral blood or thyroid tissue (not recorded which). These receptors all stem from an adult man with Graves' hyperthyroidism.

This clonotype occurred a few times. This chain uses TRBV12-3 or TRBV12-4 with TRBJ2-2; D unresolved. CDR3 length: 13 amino acids. V lost 6 bases and J 5 bases, leaving 10 bases between the germline ends. The CDR3 loop is CASRVAWTGELFF. The DNA for the CDR3 is TGTGCCAGCAGGGTAGCTTGGACCGGGGAGCTGTTTTTT.

In its sample, this clonotype was seen a few times. Given the absence of the conserved phenylalanine or tryptophan at the CDR3 end, a read error is likely. J is TRBJ1-1 and V is TRBV20-1; 11 bases line up with TRBD1. The CDR3 has 13 amino acids. From germline, CDR1 is DFQATT and CDR2 SNEGSKA (reference sequence). V lost 6 bases, J lost 4 bases, and 4 bases stayed unmatched. The CDR3 reads CSADRGPGTEAFS. The CDR3 region has the DNA TGCAGTGCGGACAGGGGGCCGGGCACTGAAGCTTTCTCT.

This rearrangement joins TRBV7-9 to TRBJ2-5, with TRBD2 matching 7 bases. The CDR3 is made up of 16 amino acids. In germline, CDR1 is SEHNR, CDR2 FQNEAQ (reference sequence). V lost 5 bases to trimming and J lost 1 base; unmatched junction nucleotides: 10. The CDR3 region has the DNA TGTGCCAGCAGCCCCGGAACCCTAGCGGCCCAAGAGACCCAGTACTTC. Translating gives CASSPGTLAAQETQYF.

The sample holds many counts of this clonotype. V gene TRBV29-1 combines with J gene TRBJ2-5, with 13 positions matching TRBD2. V lost 6 bases, J lost 0 bases, and 1 base stayed unmatched. Germline CDR1 and CDR2: SQVTM and ANQGSEA. This CDR3 is 14 amino acids long. CDR3 loop: CSVTSGGNQETQYF. The CDR3 bases are TGCAGCGTGACTAGCGGGGGGAACCAAGAGACCCAGTACTTC.

With regard to this clonotype: At one end, the junction sequence differs from germline, possibly due to a read error. The chain joins TRBV7-2 to TRBJ1-1; D possibly corresponds to TRBD1 (5 bases). Looked up from germline, CDR1 is SGHTA and CDR2 is FQGNSA. This CDR3 region has 17 residues. CDR3: CASSQDSRGFMNTEAFF. The CDR3 DNA reads TGCGCCAGCAGCCAAGATTCCCGGGGGTTCATGAACACTGAAGCTTTCTTT.

The gene calls are TRBV30 and TRBJ1-1; D gene uncertain. In germline, CDR1 is GTSNPN, CDR2 SVGIG (reference sequence). This CDR3 contains 12 residues. Deletions cut 3 bases from V and 5 bases from J, with 10 bases between. In DNA form, the CDR3 reads TGTGCCTGGAGAGTAATGGGGACTGAAGCTTTCTTT. It is translated as CAWRVMGTEAFF. Based on the CDR3 plus reference TRBV30 and TRBJ1-1, the full variable domain is SQTIHQWPATLVQPVGSPLSLECTVEGTSNPNLYWYRQAAGRGLQLLFYSVGIGQISSEVPQNLSASRPQDRQFILSSKKLLLSDSGFYLCAWRVMGTEAFFGQGTRLTVV.

A few counts support this clonotype. A read error is possible here, since a much larger clone lies one base away. This likely comes from a read error, as the CDR3 has no conserved phenylalanine or tryptophan at its end. The genes are TRBV5-1 and TRBJ1-2; no firm D call. Germline V CDR1 and CDR2: SGHRS, YFSETQ. The V end lost 0 bases, the J end lost 0 bases, and 6 bases lay between the germline ends. This CDR3 contains 14 residues. The CDR3 DNA reads TGCGCCAGCAGCTTGGCCCCCGCTAACTATGGCTACACCTCC. Amino acids: CASSLAPANYGYTS.

A remark on this clonotype: At one boundary the junction diverges from the germline segment, which might be a read error. The chain links TRBV7-9 to TRBJ2-5, with unresolved D. This CDR3 has 14 amino acids. Germline lookup yields CDR1 SEHNR and CDR2 FQNEAQ (reference sequence). In DNA, the CDR3 is TGTGCCAGCGGCTTAGTGGCTATTCAGGAGACCCAGTACTTC. This gives the protein CASGLVAIQETQYF.

This clonotype has only one observation. V usage is TRBV6-5 and J usage is TRBJ1-5; the D gene is possibly TRBD1 (6 bases). With 4 bases removed from V and 6 bases from J, the gap between germline ends came to 10 bases. The CDR3 is 13 residues long. Germline CDR1 reads MNHEY; CDR2 reads SVGAGI. CDR3 residues: CASSFTGFQPQHF. The CDR3 nucleotides are TGTGCCAGCAGTTTTACAGGGTTTCAGCCCCAGCATTTT.

This clonotype has just a few counts. At one end, the junction sequence differs from germline, possibly due to a read error. The chain uses TRBV25-1 and TRBJ2-7; a possible D gene is TRBD1 (5 bases). The germline CDR1 and CDR2 sequences are MGHDK and SYGVNS. The CDR3 spans 14 residues. The CDR3 DNA follows: TGTACCAGCAGAGGACATATGGGTACTGGCGAGCAGTACTTC. Translation gives CTSRGHMGTGEQYF.

Only a few counts were recorded for this clonotype. The V gene is TRBV12-3 or TRBV12-4, the J gene TRBJ2-7; 7 bases match TRBD2. This CDR3 has 15 residues. With 0 bases clipped from V and 1 base from J, the junction kept 3 bases outside the gene matches. This CDR3 is CASSLAGGVSYEQYF. The CDR3 DNA is TGTGCCAGCAGTTTAGCGGGAGGGGTTTCCTACGAGCAGTACTTC.

The chain combines TRBV20-1 with TRBJ1-2, with D tentatively TRBD1 (6 bases). Germline-derived CDR1 and CDR2 are DFQATT and SNEGSKA (reference sequence). There are 16 residues in the CDR3. Trimming stripped 0 bases from V and 6 bases from J, with 20 bases between. The CDR3 protein is CSARDFAGAGTNGYTF. CDR3 coding DNA: TGCAGTGCTAGAGATTTCGCGGGGGCGGGCACCAATGGCTACACCTTC.

This clonotype was observed a few times. The gene calls are TRBV2 and TRBJ1-2, with D perhaps TRBD1 (6 bases). Trimming pared 4 bases from V and 4 bases from J, leaving 10 bases between. The CDR3 runs to 13 residues. The V gene's germline CDR1 is SNHLY and CDR2 FYNNEI. The CDR3 bases are TGTGCCAGCAGTGGGGGCAGGGGCTATGGCTACACCTTC. Its protein product is CASSGGRGYGYTF.

This chain uses TRBV12-3 or TRBV12-4 with TRBJ1-3, with D possibly TRBD1 on 6 matching bases. Trimming pared 3 bases from V and 8 bases from J, leaving 20 bases between. CDR3 length: 16 residues. The CDR3: CASSFSDRTYGYTIYF. Written as DNA, the CDR3 is TGTGCCAGCAGTTTCTCTGACAGGACCTATGGCTACACCATATATTTT.

This rearrangement joins TRBV30 to TRBJ1-2; D unresolved. Germline values: CDR1 GTSNPN, CDR2 SVGIG (reference sequence). V lost 1 base and J 4 bases, leaving 10 bases between the germline ends. There are 13 residues in the CDR3. This chain's CDR3 is CAWSGSSTYGYTF. The CDR3 DNA reads TGTGCCTGGAGTGGGAGCAGTACCTATGGCTACACCTTC.